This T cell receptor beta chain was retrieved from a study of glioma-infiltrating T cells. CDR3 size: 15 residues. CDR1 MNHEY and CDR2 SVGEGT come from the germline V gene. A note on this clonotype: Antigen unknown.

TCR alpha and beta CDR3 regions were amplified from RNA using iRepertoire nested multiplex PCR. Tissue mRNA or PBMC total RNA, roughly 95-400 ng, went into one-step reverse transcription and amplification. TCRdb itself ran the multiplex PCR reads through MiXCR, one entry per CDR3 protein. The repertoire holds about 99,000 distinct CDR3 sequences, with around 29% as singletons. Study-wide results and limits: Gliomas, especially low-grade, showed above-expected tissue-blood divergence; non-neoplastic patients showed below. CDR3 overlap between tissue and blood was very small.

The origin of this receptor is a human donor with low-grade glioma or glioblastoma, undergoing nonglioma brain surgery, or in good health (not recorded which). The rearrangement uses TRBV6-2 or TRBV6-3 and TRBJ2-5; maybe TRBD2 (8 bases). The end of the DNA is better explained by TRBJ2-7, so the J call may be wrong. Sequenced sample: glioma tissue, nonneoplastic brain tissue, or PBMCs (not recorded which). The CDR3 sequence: CASSLQGTSSYEQYF. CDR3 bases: TGTGCCAGCAGTTTACAGGGGACTAGCTCCTACGAGCAGTACTTC.